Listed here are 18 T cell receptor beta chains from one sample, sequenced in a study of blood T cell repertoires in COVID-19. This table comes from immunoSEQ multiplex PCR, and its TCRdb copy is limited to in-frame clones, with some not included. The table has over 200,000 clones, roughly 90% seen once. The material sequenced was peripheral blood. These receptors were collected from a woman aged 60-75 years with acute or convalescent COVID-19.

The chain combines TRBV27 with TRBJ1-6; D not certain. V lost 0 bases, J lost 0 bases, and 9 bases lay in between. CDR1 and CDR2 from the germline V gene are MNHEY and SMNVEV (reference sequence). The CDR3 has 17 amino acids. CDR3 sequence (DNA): TGTGCCAGCAGTTTATCGGGCATTAGCTCCTATAATTCACCCCTCCACTTT. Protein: CASSLSGISSYNSPLHF.

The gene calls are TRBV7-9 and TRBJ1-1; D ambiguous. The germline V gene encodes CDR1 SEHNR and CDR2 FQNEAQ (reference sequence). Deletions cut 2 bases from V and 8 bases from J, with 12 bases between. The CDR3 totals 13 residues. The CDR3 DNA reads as TGTGCCAGCAGCTTAAGAGAGAGTACGGAAGCTTTCTTT. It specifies CASSLRESTEAFF.

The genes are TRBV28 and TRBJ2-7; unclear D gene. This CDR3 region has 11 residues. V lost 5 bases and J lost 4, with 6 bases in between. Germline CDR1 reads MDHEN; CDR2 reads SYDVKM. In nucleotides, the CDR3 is TGTGCCAGCAGTCCCTTTTACGAGCAGTACTTC. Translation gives CASSPFYEQYF.

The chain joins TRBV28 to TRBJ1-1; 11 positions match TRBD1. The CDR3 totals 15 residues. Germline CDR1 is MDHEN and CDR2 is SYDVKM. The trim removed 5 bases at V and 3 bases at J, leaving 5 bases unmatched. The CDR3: CASSLGTGGDTEAFF. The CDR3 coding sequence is TGTGCCAGCAGTCTCGGGACAGGGGGGGACACTGAAGCTTTCTTT.

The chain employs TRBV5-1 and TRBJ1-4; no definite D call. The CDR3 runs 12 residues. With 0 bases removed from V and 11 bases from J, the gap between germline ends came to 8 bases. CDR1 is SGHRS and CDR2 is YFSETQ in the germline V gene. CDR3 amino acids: CASSLVGSKLFF. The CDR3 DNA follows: TGCGCCAGCAGCTTGGTCGGGAGCAAACTGTTTTTT.

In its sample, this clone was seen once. CDR3 sequence (DNA): TGCGCCAGCAGCCACGATAGCCGTTCCTCCTACAATGAGCAGTTCTTC. Amino acid sequence: CASSHDSRSSYNEQFF. V gene TRBV4-3 combines with J gene TRBJ2-1; D call uncertain. Trimming took off 3 bases at V and 0 bases at J, with 12 bases between the two ends. The CDR3 has 16 residues. Germline CDR1 LGHNA, CDR2 YSLEER.

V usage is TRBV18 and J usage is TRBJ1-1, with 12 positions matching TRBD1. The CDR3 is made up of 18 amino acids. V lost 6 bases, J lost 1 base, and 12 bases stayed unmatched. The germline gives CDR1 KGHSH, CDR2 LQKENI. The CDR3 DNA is TGTGCCAGCTCTCCTGGGACAGGGGGCGGCTTCGGGAACACTGAAGCTTTCTTT. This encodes CASSPGTGGGFGNTEAFF.

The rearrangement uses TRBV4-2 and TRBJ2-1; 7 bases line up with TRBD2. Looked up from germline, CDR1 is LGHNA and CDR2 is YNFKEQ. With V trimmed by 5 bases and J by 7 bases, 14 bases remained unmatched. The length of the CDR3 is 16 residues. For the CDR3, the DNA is TGTGCCAGCAGCGAAATCGTGGGGGAGGGCCTGAATGAGCAGTTCTTC. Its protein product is CASSEIVGEGLNEQFF.

CDR3 sequence reads: CASSNTGGNEKLFF. The CDR3 region has the DNA TGTGCCAGCAGTAATACAGGGGGTAATGAAAAACTGTTTTTT. The V call is TRBV28, the J call TRBJ1-4; 8 bases are shared with TRBD1. CDR1 is MDHEN, CDR2 SYDVKM, per germline. The CDR3 length is 14 residues. V trimming: 5 bases; J trimming: 4 bases; junction bases outside the gene matches: 3. Using reference TRBV28 and TRBJ1-4 for the parts outside the CDR3, the full variable domain is DVKVTQSSRYLVKRTGEKVFLECVQDMDHENMFWYRQDPGLGLRLIYFSYDVKMKEKGDIPEGYSVSREKKERFSLILESASTNQTSMYLCASSNTGGNEKLFFGSGTQLSVL.

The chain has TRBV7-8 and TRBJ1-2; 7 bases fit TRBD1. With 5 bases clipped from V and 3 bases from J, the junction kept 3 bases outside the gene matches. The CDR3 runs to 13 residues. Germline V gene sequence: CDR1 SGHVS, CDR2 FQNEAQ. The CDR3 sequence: CASSRGTDYGYTF. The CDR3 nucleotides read TGTGCCAGCAGCCGGGGGACAGACTATGGCTACACCTTC. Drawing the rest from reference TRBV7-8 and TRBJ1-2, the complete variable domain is GAGVSQSPRYKVAKRGQDVALRCDPISGHVSLFWYQQALGQGPEFLTYFQNEAQLDKSGLPSDRFFAERPEGSVSTLKIQRTQQEDSAVYLCASSRGTDYGYTFGSGTRLTVV.

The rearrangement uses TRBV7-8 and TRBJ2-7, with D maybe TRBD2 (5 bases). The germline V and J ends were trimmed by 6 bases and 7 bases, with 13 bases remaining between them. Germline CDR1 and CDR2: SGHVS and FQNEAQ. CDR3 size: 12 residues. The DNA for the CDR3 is TGTGCCAGCAGTGACTGGCCGGGGGAGCAGTACTTC. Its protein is CASSDWPGEQYF.

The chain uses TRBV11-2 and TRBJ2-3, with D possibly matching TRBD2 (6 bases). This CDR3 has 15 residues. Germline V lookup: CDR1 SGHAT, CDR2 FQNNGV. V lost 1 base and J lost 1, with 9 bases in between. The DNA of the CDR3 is TGTGCCAGCAGCTTAGTGGGGGGAGGCACAGATACGCAGTATTTT. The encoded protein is CASSLVGGGTDTQYF.

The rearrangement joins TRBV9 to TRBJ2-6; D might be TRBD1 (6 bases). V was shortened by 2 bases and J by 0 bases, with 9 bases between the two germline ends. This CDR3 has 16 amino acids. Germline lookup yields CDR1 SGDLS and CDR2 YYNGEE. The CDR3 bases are TGTGCCAGCAGCGTGCAGGGGAACTCTGGGGCCAACGTCCTGACTTTC. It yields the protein CASSVQGNSGANVLTF.

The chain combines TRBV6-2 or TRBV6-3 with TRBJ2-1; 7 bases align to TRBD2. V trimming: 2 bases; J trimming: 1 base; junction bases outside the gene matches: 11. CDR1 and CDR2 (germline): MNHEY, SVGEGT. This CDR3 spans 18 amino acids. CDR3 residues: CASSYEGEGLRSYNEQFF. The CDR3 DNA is TGTGCCAGCAGTTACGAAGGGGAGGGCCTTAGATCCTACAATGAGCAGTTCTTC.

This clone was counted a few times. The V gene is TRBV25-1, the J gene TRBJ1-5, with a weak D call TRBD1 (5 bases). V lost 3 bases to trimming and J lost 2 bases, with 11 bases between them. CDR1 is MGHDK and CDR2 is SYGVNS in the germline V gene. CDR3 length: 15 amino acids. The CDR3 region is CASSDRRGGNQPQHF. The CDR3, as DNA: TGTGCCAGCAGTGATCGGAGGGGTGGCAATCAGCCCCAGCATTTT.

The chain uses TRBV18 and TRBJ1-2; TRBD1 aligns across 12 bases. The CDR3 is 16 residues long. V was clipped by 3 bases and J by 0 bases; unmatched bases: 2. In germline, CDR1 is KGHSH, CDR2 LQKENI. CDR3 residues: CASSPGTGGPNYGYTF. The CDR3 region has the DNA TGTGCCAGCTCACCCGGGACAGGGGGCCCTAACTATGGCTACACCTTC.

CDR3 protein: CASSLAGTDEKLFF. In DNA form, the CDR3 reads TGTGCCAGCAGCTTAGCGGGGACAGATGAAAAACTGTTTTTT. The V and J genes are TRBV7-9 and TRBJ1-4; the match to TRBD1 covers 7 bases. Germline CDR1 and CDR2: SEHNR and FQNEAQ (reference sequence). After removal of 0 bases from V and 6 bases from J, the junction contained 1 base not matched to a gene. The CDR3 extends over 14 amino acids.

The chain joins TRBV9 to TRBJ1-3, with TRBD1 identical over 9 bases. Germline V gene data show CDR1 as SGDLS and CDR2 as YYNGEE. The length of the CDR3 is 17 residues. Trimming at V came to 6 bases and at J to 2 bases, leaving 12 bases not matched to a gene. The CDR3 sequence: CASTLGDRAFTGNTIYF. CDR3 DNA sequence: TGTGCCAGCACCCTCGGGGACAGGGCTTTCACTGGAAACACCATATATTTT. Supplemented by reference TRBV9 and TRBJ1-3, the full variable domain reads DSGVTQTPKHLITATGQRVTLRCSPRSGDLSVYWYQQSLDQGLQFLIQYYNGEERAKGNILERFSAQQFPDLHSELNLSSLELGDSALYFCASTLGDRAFTGNTIYFGEGSWLTVV.